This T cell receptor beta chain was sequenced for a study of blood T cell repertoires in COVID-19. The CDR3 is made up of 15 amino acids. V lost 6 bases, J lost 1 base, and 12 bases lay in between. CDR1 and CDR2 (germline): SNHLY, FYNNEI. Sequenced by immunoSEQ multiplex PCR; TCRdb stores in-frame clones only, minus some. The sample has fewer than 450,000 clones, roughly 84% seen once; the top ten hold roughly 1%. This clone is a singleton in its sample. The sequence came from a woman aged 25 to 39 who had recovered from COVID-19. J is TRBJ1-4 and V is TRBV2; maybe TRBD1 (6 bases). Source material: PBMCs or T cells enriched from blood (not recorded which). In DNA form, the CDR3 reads TGTGCCAGCAGGGTGGGGGCGCAAACTAATGAAAAACTGTTTTTT. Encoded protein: CASRVGAQTNEKLFF.